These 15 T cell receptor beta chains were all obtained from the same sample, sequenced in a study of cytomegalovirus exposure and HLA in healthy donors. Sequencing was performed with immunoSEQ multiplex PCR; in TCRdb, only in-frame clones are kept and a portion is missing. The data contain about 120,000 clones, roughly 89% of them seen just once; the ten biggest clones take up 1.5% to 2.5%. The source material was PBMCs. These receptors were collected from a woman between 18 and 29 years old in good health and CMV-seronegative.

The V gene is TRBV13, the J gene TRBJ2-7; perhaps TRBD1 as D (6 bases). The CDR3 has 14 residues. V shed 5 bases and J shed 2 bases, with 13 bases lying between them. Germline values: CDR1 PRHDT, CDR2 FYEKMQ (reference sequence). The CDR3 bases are TGTGCCAGCAGCCTTCGGGACATGACCTACGAGCAGTACTTC. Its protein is CASSLRDMTYEQYF. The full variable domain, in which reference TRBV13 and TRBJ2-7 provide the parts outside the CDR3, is AAGVIQSPRHLIKEKRETATLKCYPIPRHDTVYWYQQGPGQDPQFLISFYEKMQSDKGSIPDRFSAQQFSDYHSELNMSSLELGDSALYFCASSLRDMTYEQYFGPGTRLTVT.

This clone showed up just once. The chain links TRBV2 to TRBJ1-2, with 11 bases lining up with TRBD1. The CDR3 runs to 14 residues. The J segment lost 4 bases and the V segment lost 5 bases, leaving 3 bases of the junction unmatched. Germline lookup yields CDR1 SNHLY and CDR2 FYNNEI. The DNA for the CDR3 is TGTGCCAGCAGTCCAGGACAGGGGGCCTATGGCTACACCTTC. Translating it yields CASSPGQGAYGYTF. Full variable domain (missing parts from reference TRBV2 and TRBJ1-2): EPEVTQTPSHQVTQMGQEVILRCVPISNHLYFYWYRQILGQKVEFLVSFYNNEISEKSEIFDDQFSVERPDGSNFTLKIRSTKLEDSAMYFCASSPGQGAYGYTFGSGTRLTVV.

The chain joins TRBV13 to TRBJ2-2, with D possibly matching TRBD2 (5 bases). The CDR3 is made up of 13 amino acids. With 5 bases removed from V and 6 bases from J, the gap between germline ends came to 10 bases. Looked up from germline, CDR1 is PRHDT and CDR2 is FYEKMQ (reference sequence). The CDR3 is CASSPQLAGELFF. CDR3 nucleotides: TGTGCCAGCAGCCCTCAACTAGCCGGGGAGCTGTTTTTT.

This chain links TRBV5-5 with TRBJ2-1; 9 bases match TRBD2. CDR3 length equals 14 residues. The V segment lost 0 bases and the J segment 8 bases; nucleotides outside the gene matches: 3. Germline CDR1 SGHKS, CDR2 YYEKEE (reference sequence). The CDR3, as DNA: TGTGCCAGCAGCTTGGTAGCGGGAGACTATGAGCAGTTCTTC. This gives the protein CASSLVAGDYEQFF.

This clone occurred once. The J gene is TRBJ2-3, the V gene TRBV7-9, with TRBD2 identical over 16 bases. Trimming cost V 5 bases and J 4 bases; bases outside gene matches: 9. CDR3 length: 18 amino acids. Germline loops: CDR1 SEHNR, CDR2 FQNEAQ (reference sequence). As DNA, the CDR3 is TGTGCCAGCAGCCAAGGAACCGGGACTAGCGGGAGGGCAGATACGCAGTATTTT. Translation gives CASSQGTGTSGRADTQYF.

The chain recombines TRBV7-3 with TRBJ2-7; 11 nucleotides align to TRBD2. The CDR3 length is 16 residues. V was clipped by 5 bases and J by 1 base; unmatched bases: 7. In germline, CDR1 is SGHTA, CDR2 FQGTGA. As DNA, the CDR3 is TGTGCCAGCAGCCCTTCCGGGACTAGCGGATCCTACGAGCAGTACTTC. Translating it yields CASSPSGTSGSYEQYF.

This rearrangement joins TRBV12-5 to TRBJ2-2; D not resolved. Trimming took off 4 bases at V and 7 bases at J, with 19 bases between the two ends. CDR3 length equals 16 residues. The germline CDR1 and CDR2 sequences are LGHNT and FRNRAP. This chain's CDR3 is CASGSRLASINGELFF. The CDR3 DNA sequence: TGTGCTAGTGGTTCCCGCCTCGCTTCTATAAACGGGGAGCTGTTTTTT.

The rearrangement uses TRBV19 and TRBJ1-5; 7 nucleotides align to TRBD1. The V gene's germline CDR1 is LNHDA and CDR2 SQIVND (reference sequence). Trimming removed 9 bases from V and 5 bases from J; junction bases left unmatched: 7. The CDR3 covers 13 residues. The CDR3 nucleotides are TGTGCCAGCACGCGGGACAGAGATCAGCCCCAGCATTTT. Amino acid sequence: CASTRDRDQPQHF. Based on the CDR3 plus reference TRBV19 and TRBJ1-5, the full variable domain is DGGITQSPKYLFRKEGQNVTLSCEQNLNHDAMYWYRQDPGQGLRLIYYSQIVNDFQKGDIAEGYSVSREKKESFPLTVTSAQKNPTAFYLCASTRDRDQPQHFGDGTRLSIL.

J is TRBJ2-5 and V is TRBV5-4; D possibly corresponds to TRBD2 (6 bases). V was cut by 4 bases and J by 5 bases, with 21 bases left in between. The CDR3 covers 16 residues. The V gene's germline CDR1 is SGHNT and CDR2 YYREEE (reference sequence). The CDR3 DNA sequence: TGTGCCAGCAGCCCCACCCCGACTAGGGATGACGAGACCCAGTACTTC. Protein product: CASSPTPTRDDETQYF.

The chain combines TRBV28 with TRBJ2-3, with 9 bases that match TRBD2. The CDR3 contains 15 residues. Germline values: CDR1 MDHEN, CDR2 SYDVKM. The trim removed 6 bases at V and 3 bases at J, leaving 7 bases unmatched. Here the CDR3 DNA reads TGTGCCAGCAGAATAGCGGGAGTGTTGACAGATACGCAGTATTTT. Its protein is CASRIAGVLTDTQYF.

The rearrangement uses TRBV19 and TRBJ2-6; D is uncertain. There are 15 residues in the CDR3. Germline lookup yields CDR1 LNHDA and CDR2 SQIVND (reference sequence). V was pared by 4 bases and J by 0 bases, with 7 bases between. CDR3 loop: CASSTGLSGANVLTF. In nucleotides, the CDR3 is TGTGCCAGTAGTACAGGCCTCTCTGGGGCCAACGTCCTGACTTTC. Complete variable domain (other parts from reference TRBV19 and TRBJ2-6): DGGITQSPKYLFRKEGQNVTLSCEQNLNHDAMYWYRQDPGQGLRLIYYSQIVNDFQKGDIAEGYSVSREKKESFPLTVTSAQKNPTAFYLCASSTGLSGANVLTFGAGSRLTVL.

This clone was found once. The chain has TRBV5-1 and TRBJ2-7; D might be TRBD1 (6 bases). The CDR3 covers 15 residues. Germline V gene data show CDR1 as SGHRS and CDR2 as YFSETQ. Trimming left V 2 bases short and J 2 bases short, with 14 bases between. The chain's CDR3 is CASSFLAGDAYEQYF. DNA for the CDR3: TGCGCCAGCAGCTTCCTCGCAGGGGACGCCTACGAGCAGTACTTC. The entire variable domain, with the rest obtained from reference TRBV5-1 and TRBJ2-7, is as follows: KAGVTQTPRYLIKTRGQQVTLSCSPISGHRSVSWYQQTPGQGLQFLFEYFSETQRNKGNFPGRFSGRQFSNSRSEMNVSTLELGDSALYLCASSFLAGDAYEQYFGPGTRLTVT.

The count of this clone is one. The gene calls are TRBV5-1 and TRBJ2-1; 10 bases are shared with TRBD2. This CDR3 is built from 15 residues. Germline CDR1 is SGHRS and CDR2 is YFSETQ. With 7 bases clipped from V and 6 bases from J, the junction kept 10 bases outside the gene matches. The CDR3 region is CASQLRTSGLNEQFF. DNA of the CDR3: TGCGCCAGCCAACTTAGGACTAGCGGACTCAATGAGCAGTTCTTC.

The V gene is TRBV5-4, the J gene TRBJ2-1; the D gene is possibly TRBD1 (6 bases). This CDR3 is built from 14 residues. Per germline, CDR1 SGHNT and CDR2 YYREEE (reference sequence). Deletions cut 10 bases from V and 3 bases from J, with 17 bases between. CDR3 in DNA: TGTGCCGCGAGGGACATGTCAGGCTACAATGAGCAGTTCTTC. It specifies CAARDMSGYNEQFF.

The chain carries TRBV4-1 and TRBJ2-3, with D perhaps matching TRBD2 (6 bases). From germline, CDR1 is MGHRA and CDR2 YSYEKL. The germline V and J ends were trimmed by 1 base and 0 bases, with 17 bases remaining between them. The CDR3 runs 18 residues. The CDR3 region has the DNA TGCGCCAGCAGCCAAGGTCCTCTCACGCGGGGCAGCACAGATACGCAGTATTTT. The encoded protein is CASSQGPLTRGSTDTQYF.